This record looks at one T cell receptor beta chain sequence and its context. The table came from immunoSEQ multiplex PCR; TCRdb's copy has only in-frame clones and leaves some out. Altogether 130,000 or so clones are present, about four fifths being singletons, with the ten largest covering less than 4%. CDR3 size: 14 residues. Looked up from germline, CDR1 is SGHTS and CDR2 is YDEGEE. V dropped 4 bases and J dropped 3; count of bases not matched to a gene: 4. The record originates from a study of blood T cell repertoires in COVID-19. Study context: Acute and convalescent COVID-19 specimens originated in the United States, Italy and Spain.

This TCR was recovered from a woman aged 50 to 60 with acute COVID-19. The rearrangement uses TRBV5-8 and TRBJ2-7; 10 bases are a match to TRBD1. Sequencing was performed on PBMCs or T cells enriched from blood (not recorded which). CDR3 coding DNA: TGTGCCAGCAGCCTCCGGACAGGGGGCTACGAGCAGTACTTC. Residues: CASSLRTGGYEQYF.